The rows below give T cell receptor beta chains drawn from one sample of a study of T-cell memory formation after mild COVID-19. From the 5' RACE reads, TCRdb called clonotypes with MiXCR, one entry per CDR3 protein. The sample has 400,000 to 500,000 distinct CDR3 sequences, around 20% seen once. The sequenced material came from PBMCs or a T cell subset sorted from them (not recorded which). The source is an adult woman who had mild COVID-19 (a few samples of this study predate the infection). Cell type and time point are not known. The CDR3 runs from the conserved cysteine through the conserved F or W. Each record gives: J gene, D gene, clone size, V gene, CDR3 DNA, CDR3 protein. D genes are given only for firm matches. Size values are once, few and many counts, or a class for expanded clones, and some rows have none.

j_call: TRBJ2-1; d_call: TRBD2; clone_size: few; v_call: TRBV7-8; cdr3_nt: TGTGCCAGCAGCTCGCCGACTAGCATCGAGCAGTTCTTC; cdr3_aa: CASSSPTSIEQFF
j_call: TRBJ1-2; d_call: -; clone_size: -; v_call: TRBV12-3/TRBV12-4; cdr3_nt: TGTGCCAGCAGTTCGGAGGGAAGGGTTTATGGCTACACCTTC; cdr3_aa: CASSSEGRVYGYTF
j_call: TRBJ1-2; d_call: TRBD1; clone_size: few; v_call: TRBV4-1; cdr3_nt: TGCGCCAGCACCTTCGCGGGACAGGGTGGAGTGGGCTATGGCTACACCTTC; cdr3_aa: CASTFAGQGGVGYGYTF
j_call: TRBJ2-5; d_call: -; clone_size: few; v_call: TRBV18; cdr3_nt: TGTGCCAGCTCGCCTAAGAGCACGCCAGTCGGTGGGACCCAGTACTTC; cdr3_aa: CASSPKSTPVGGTQYF
j_call: TRBJ1-1; d_call: -; clone_size: -; v_call: TRBV7-8; cdr3_nt: TGTGCCAGCAGCCGGGACTATGGCACTGAAGCTTTCTTT; cdr3_aa: CASSRDYGTEAFF
j_call: TRBJ2-1; d_call: -; clone_size: -; v_call: TRBV20-1; cdr3_nt: TGCAGTGCTCCGGGGATCTACAATGAGCAGTTCTTC; cdr3_aa: CSAPGIYNEQFF
j_call: TRBJ1-5; d_call: -; clone_size: -; v_call: TRBV5-5; cdr3_nt: TGTGCCAGCAGCTTGGGAGAGCCTGGCAATCAGCCCCAGCATTTT; cdr3_aa: CASSLGEPGNQPQHF
j_call: TRBJ2-2; d_call: TRBD2; clone_size: -; v_call: TRBV20-1; cdr3_nt: TGCAGTGCTGCCGCCCTAAGCGGGGGGAAGAACACCGGGGAGCTGTTTTTT; cdr3_aa: CSAAALSGGKNTGELFF
j_call: TRBJ2-7; d_call: TRBD2; clone_size: few; v_call: TRBV18; cdr3_nt: TGTGCCAGCTCACCCCGAAGCGGGGGGTCCTCTTACTACGAGCAGTACTTC; cdr3_aa: CASSPRSGGSSYYEQYF
j_call: TRBJ1-5; d_call: -; clone_size: -; v_call: TRBV4-1; cdr3_nt: TGCGCCAGCAGCCCAGGGTACGGTCAGCCCCAGCATTTT; cdr3_aa: CASSPGYGQPQHF
j_call: TRBJ2-7; d_call: TRBD1; clone_size: -; v_call: TRBV29-1; cdr3_nt: TGCAGCGCCGAGACAGGGGATCTCCGCGAGCAGTACTTC; cdr3_aa: CSAETGDLREQYF
j_call: TRBJ1-1; d_call: TRBD1; clone_size: few; v_call: TRBV5-1; cdr3_nt: TGCGCCAGCAGCCCTGGACAGGCTACGTTGAACACTGAAGCTTTCTTT; cdr3_aa: CASSPGQATLNTEAFF
j_call: TRBJ2-7; d_call: -; clone_size: few; v_call: TRBV30; cdr3_nt: TGTGCCGCTAGGGACTTCCCCTACGAGCAGTACTTC; cdr3_aa: CAARDFPYEQYF
j_call: TRBJ1-2; d_call: -; clone_size: many; v_call: TRBV12-3/TRBV12-4; cdr3_nt: TGTGCCAGCAGTTCGACAGGTTATGGCTACACCTTC; cdr3_aa: CASSSTGYGYTF
j_call: TRBJ1-2; d_call: -; clone_size: few; v_call: TRBV24-1; cdr3_nt: TGTGCCACCAGTGACGCGAGTCGGCATGGCTACACCTTC; cdr3_aa: CATSDASRHGYTF
j_call: TRBJ2-5; d_call: -; clone_size: few; v_call: TRBV7-9; cdr3_nt: TGTGCCAGCAGCTTAGGGGCCAGGTACCAAGAGACCCAGTACTTC; cdr3_aa: CASSLGARYQETQYF
j_call: TRBJ1-6; d_call: -; clone_size: many; v_call: TRBV7-9; cdr3_nt: TGTGCCACCGATATCAGTGGGGACTCCTATAATTCACCCCTCCACTTT; cdr3_aa: CATDISGDSYNSPLHF
j_call: TRBJ1-1; d_call: TRBD1; clone_size: -; v_call: TRBV7-6; cdr3_nt: TGTGCCAGCAGCTTAGCAAGGACAGGTGGTGAAGCTTTCTTT; cdr3_aa: CASSLARTGGEAFF
j_call: TRBJ2-1; d_call: TRBD2; clone_size: -; v_call: TRBV6-6; cdr3_nt: TGTGCCAGCAGTTACCTACTAGCGCCGAGCTCCTACAATGAGCAGTTCTTC; cdr3_aa: CASSYLLAPSSYNEQFF
j_call: TRBJ2-7; d_call: -; clone_size: few; v_call: TRBV12-3/TRBV12-4; cdr3_nt: TGTGCCAGCAGTGGAGCCCGCCAGGGCGAGCAGTACTTC; cdr3_aa: CASSGARQGEQYF
j_call: TRBJ2-3; d_call: -; clone_size: many; v_call: TRBV5-6; cdr3_nt: TGTGCCAGCAGCTTGTTCGGACAGAGCACAGATACGCAGTATTTT; cdr3_aa: CASSLFGQSTDTQYF
j_call: TRBJ2-5; d_call: -; clone_size: few; v_call: TRBV5-1; cdr3_nt: TGCGCCAGCAGGCTTAGTGAGACCCAGTACTTC; cdr3_aa: CASRLSETQYF
j_call: TRBJ1-6; d_call: -; clone_size: -; v_call: TRBV20-1; cdr3_nt: TGCAGTGCTCCCGTACAGCTTTATAATTCACCCCTCCACTTT; cdr3_aa: CSAPVQLYNSPLHF
j_call: TRBJ2-1; d_call: TRBD1; clone_size: few; v_call: TRBV5-1; cdr3_nt: TGCGCCAGCAAAGGGACAGGGGACAATGAGCAGTTCTTC; cdr3_aa: CASKGTGDNEQFF
j_call: TRBJ2-7; d_call: -; clone_size: -; v_call: TRBV29-1; cdr3_nt: TGCAGCGTTGATCAAGGGGAACTGGGCGAGCAGTACTTC; cdr3_aa: CSVDQGELGEQYF
j_call: TRBJ1-6; d_call: TRBD1; clone_size: few; v_call: TRBV20-1; cdr3_nt: TGCAGTGCTAGAGATCCGATGACAGGGGGCACTTCACCCCTCCACTTT; cdr3_aa: CSARDPMTGGTSPLHF
j_call: TRBJ2-7; d_call: -; clone_size: -; v_call: TRBV4-3; cdr3_nt: TGCGCCAGCAGCCAAGGGGAGACTAGTACCGAGCAGTACTTC; cdr3_aa: CASSQGETSTEQYF
j_call: TRBJ2-5; d_call: -; clone_size: few; v_call: TRBV2; cdr3_nt: TGTGCCAGCAGTTCTGACAGATTACAGATAGTTGGAGAAGAGACCCAGTACTTC; cdr3_aa: CASSSDRLQIVGEETQYF
j_call: TRBJ2-6; d_call: -; clone_size: few; v_call: TRBV20-1; cdr3_nt: TGCAGTGCCCCTAAGGGTCCGGCTGGGGCCAACGTCCTGACTTTC; cdr3_aa: CSAPKGPAGANVLTF
j_call: TRBJ2-7; d_call: TRBD1; clone_size: -; v_call: TRBV29-1; cdr3_nt: TGCAGCGTCCTGGGACAGGAGAGCTACGAGCAGTACTTC; cdr3_aa: CSVLGQESYEQYF
j_call: TRBJ1-6; d_call: -; clone_size: few; v_call: TRBV20-1; cdr3_nt: TGCAGTGCCCGAGCGGGGGGACACTATAATTCACCCCTCCACTTT; cdr3_aa: CSARAGGHYNSPLHF
j_call: TRBJ1-2; d_call: -; clone_size: few; v_call: TRBV15; cdr3_nt: TGTGCCACCAGCAGATCCCCTCCTGGGGGTGGCTATGGCTACACCTTC; cdr3_aa: CATSRSPPGGGYGYTF
j_call: TRBJ1-5; d_call: -; clone_size: -; v_call: TRBV24-1; cdr3_nt: TGTGCCACCAGTGATTTGTTGCCAGGGGATCAGCCCCAGCATTTT; cdr3_aa: CATSDLLPGDQPQHF
j_call: TRBJ1-5; d_call: TRBD1; clone_size: few; v_call: TRBV5-6; cdr3_nt: TGTGCCAGCAGCGCCAGGGGGCCGGGCAATCAGCCCCAGCATTTT; cdr3_aa: CASSARGPGNQPQHF
j_call: TRBJ2-1; d_call: -; clone_size: -; v_call: TRBV4-3; cdr3_nt: TGCGCCAGCAGCCACATGGACAATGAGCAGTTCTTC; cdr3_aa: CASSHMDNEQFF
j_call: TRBJ1-2; d_call: -; clone_size: -; v_call: TRBV5-6; cdr3_nt: TGTGCCAGCAGCTTAAAGGGGCTGAATGGCTACACCTTC; cdr3_aa: CASSLKGLNGYTF
j_call: TRBJ2-3; d_call: -; clone_size: -; v_call: TRBV5-1; cdr3_nt: TGCGCCAGCAGCTTCGGGACTCTTAAGGCAGATACGCAGTATTTT; cdr3_aa: CASSFGTLKADTQYF
j_call: TRBJ2-3; d_call: -; clone_size: -; v_call: TRBV18; cdr3_nt: TGTGCCAGCTCATCTTCGGACTTATTCACAGATACGCAGTATTTT; cdr3_aa: CASSSSDLFTDTQYF
j_call: TRBJ2-7; d_call: TRBD1; clone_size: -; v_call: TRBV30; cdr3_nt: TGTGCCTGGAGTAACAGGGGGCGTTACGAGCAGTACTTC; cdr3_aa: CAWSNRGRYEQYF
j_call: TRBJ2-5; d_call: -; clone_size: -; v_call: TRBV11-2; cdr3_nt: TGTGCCAGCAGCCGCCCGGGGCTAGCGTGGAGAGAGACCCAGTACTTC; cdr3_aa: CASSRPGLAWRETQYF
j_call: TRBJ1-5; d_call: -; clone_size: many; v_call: TRBV5-1; cdr3_nt: TGCGCCAGCAGCTTAAACAATCAGCCCCAGCATTTT; cdr3_aa: CASSLNNQPQHF